Each of the 15 T cell receptor beta chains below was sequenced from the same sample in a study of blood T cell repertoires in COVID-19. The table came from immunoSEQ multiplex PCR; TCRdb's copy has only in-frame clones and leaves some out. The sample carries 350,000 to 400,000 clones, approximately 90% recorded once. Input material: PBMCs or T cells enriched from blood (not recorded which). The receptors derive from a woman aged 25 to 45 with acute COVID-19.

The chain has TRBV30 and TRBJ1-6; D call uncertain. The CDR3 spans 13 residues. V lost 8 bases, J lost 5 bases, and 13 bases lay in between. The V gene's germline CDR1 is GTSNPN and CDR2 SVGIG (reference sequence). This chain's CDR3 is CAQQDQNNSPLHF. The CDR3 DNA is TGTGCCCAACAAGATCAGAATAATTCACCCCTCCACTTT.

The chain employs TRBV6-6 and TRBJ1-1, with D possibly being TRBD1 (5 bases). The CDR3 sequence is 16 residues long. Germline V lookup: CDR1 MNHNY, CDR2 SVGAGI (reference sequence). The ends were cut back, 0 bases at V and 5 bases at J, with 16 bases in the middle. CDR3 DNA sequence: TGTGCCAGCAGTTACTCCGTGGCAGGGTATCTTACTGAAGCTTTCTTT. This encodes CASSYSVAGYLTEAFF.

The J gene is TRBJ1-2, the V gene TRBV3-1 (or the pseudogene TRBV3-2), with D possibly being TRBD1 (6 bases). Trimming removed 8 bases from V and 5 bases from J, with 18 bases in between. Germline V gene lookup returns CDR1 LGHDT and CDR2 YNNKEL (reference sequence). CDR3 size: 14 residues. The CDR3 reads CASSLSAGTYGYTF. DNA of the CDR3: TGTGCCAGCTCCCTTAGTGCAGGGACATATGGCTACACCTTC.

CDR3 nucleotides: TGTGCCAGCAGCCAACTCGGGACAGGGACTGAAGCTTTCTTT. This translates into CASSQLGTGTEAFF. The chain joins TRBV3-1 (or the pseudogene TRBV3-2) to TRBJ1-1; 9 bases fit TRBD1. V trimming: 2 bases; J trimming: 5 bases; junction bases outside the gene matches: 3. The germline V gene has CDR1 LGHDT and CDR2 YNNKEL (reference sequence). This CDR3 has 14 amino acids.

This clone has only one observation. V usage is TRBV24-1 and J usage is TRBJ2-6; a possible D gene is TRBD1 (6 bases). CDR3 size: 18 residues. Germline V lookup: CDR1 KGHDR, CDR2 SFDVKD. Trimming took off 2 bases at V and 0 bases at J, with 13 bases between the two ends. DNA of the CDR3: TGTGCCACCAGTGATTCCGACAGGCCCTACTCTGGGGCCAACGTCCTGACTTTC. It codes for CATSDSDRPYSGANVLTF.

The V gene is TRBV6-2 or TRBV6-3, the J gene TRBJ1-2; no reliable D call. CDR3 length equals 13 residues. Germline V CDR1 and CDR2: MNHEY, SVGEGT. V gave up 5 bases and J gave up 8 bases, with 15 bases separating them. CDR3 sequence reads: CASSRLLIEGYTF. CDR3 coding DNA: TGTGCCAGCAGTCGCCTACTGATTGAAGGCTACACCTTC.

The chain has TRBV2 and TRBJ2-1; 11 bases map to TRBD2. The germline gives CDR1 SNHLY, CDR2 FYNNEI. The CDR3 is 14 residues long. V shed 8 bases, J shed 6 bases, and the junction held 6 bases outside the gene matches. CDR3 sequence: CASVRLAGPNEQFF. DNA for the CDR3: TGTGCCAGCGTCAGACTAGCGGGGCCCAATGAGCAGTTCTTC. Drawing the rest from reference TRBV2 and TRBJ2-1, the complete variable domain is EPEVTQTPSHQVTQMGQEVILRCVPISNHLYFYWYRQILGQKVEFLVSFYNNEISEKSEIFDDQFSVERPDGSNFTLKIRSTKLEDSAMYFCASVRLAGPNEQFFGPGTRLTVL.

CDR3 coding DNA: TGTGCCAGCAGTTTCAGGACTGAAGCTTTCTTT. Translation gives CASSFRTEAFF. The gene calls are TRBV28 and TRBJ1-1, with D unresolved. Germline V gives CDR1 MDHEN, CDR2 SYDVKM. V was clipped by 3 bases and J by 5 bases, with 4 bases between them. The CDR3 is 11 amino acids. The complete variable domain, with remaining parts taken from reference TRBV28 and TRBJ1-1, reads DVKVTQSSRYLVKRTGEKVFLECVQDMDHENMFWYRQDPGLGLRLIYFSYDVKMKEKGDIPEGYSVSREKKERFSLILESASTNQTSMYLCASSFRTEAFFGQGTRLTVV.

The rearrangement uses TRBV11-3 and TRBJ2-7, with TRBD1 matching 7 bases. Germline CDR1 is SGHNT and CDR2 is YENEEA. V shed 5 bases and J 2 bases; nucleotides not matched to a gene: 3. This CDR3 has 13 amino acids. The CDR3 spells CASSMGQTYEQYF. CDR3 DNA sequence: TGTGCCAGCAGCATGGGACAGACCTACGAGCAGTACTTC.

The rearrangement links TRBV21-1 to TRBJ2-1; the table calls TRBD2, which could not be checked here. TRBV21-1 is termed a pseudogene. The CDR3 consists of 17 residues. The CDR3 region has the DNA TGTGCCAGCAGCGGACTAGCGGGGGGGGCTCCCTACAATGAGCAGTTCTTC. Amino acids: CASSGLAGGAPYNEQFF.

This clone has a handful of counts. V is TRBV6-4 and J is TRBJ2-5, with 8 bases lining up with TRBD2. The J segment lost 4 bases and the V segment lost 4 bases, leaving 5 bases of the junction unmatched. Germline V lookup: CDR1 MRHNA, CDR2 SNTAGT. The CDR3 totals 14 residues. Here the CDR3 DNA reads TGTGCCAGCAGTGTGGGACTAGTTGGAGAGACCCAGTACTTC. Its protein product is CASSVGLVGETQYF.

The CDR3 here is CASTKLTIGNIQYF. CDR3 nucleotides: TGTGCCAGCACCAAACTAACAATCGGAAACATTCAGTACTTC. The chain combines TRBV28 with TRBJ2-4; D remains ambiguous. V was clipped by 7 bases and J by 6 bases, with 16 bases between them. CDR3 length: 14 amino acids. Germline CDR1 and CDR2: MDHEN and SYDVKM.

This chain links TRBV29-1 with TRBJ1-4; TRBD1 is a possible D gene (6 bases). V was pared by 4 bases and J by 8 bases, with 14 bases between. The CDR3 contains 13 residues. In germline, CDR1 is SQVTM, CDR2 ANQGSEA. The CDR3 region has the DNA TGCAGCGTTGGGGGGGGCGCATGGGAAAAACTGTTTTTT. It is translated as CSVGGGAWEKLFF. Drawing the rest from reference TRBV29-1 and TRBJ1-4, the complete variable domain is SAVISQKPSRDICQRGTSLTIQCQVDSQVTMMFWYRQQPGQSLTLIATANQGSEATYESGFVIDKFPISRPNLTFSTLTVSNMSPEDSSIYLCSVGGGAWEKLFFGSGTQLSVL.

The chain combines TRBV30 with TRBJ2-5, with 7 bases identical to TRBD2. Unmatched junction bases numbered 12, after V lost 4 bases and J lost 4 bases. Germline lookup yields CDR1 GTSNPN and CDR2 SVGIG (reference sequence). This CDR3 comprises 15 residues. The CDR3 region is CAWNLRGGGRETQYF. The CDR3 nucleotides are TGTGCCTGGAACCTGCGGGGCGGGGGACGAGAGACCCAGTACTTC.

The CDR3 protein is CATSDPGRDGYTF. DNA for the CDR3: TGTGCCACCAGTGATCCCGGGCGGGATGGCTACACCTTC. The chain carries TRBV24-1 and TRBJ1-2, with D uncertain. V shed 3 bases and J shed 6 bases, with 10 bases lying between them. Germline loops: CDR1 KGHDR, CDR2 SFDVKD. The CDR3 covers 13 residues.